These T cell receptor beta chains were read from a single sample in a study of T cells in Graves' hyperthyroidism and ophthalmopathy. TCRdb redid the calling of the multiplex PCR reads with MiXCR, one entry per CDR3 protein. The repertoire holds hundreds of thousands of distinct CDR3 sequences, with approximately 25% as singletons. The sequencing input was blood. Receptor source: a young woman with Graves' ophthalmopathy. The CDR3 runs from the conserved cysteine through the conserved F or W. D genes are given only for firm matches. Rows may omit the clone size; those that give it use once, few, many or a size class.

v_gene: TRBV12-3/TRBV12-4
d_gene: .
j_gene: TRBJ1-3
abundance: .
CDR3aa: CASSPRAYSGNTIYF
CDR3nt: TGTGCCAGCAGTCCGAGGGCGTACTCTGGAAACACCATATATTTT

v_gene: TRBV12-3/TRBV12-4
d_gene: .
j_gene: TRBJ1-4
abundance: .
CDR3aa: CASRAGNEKLFF
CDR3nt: TGTGCCAGCAGGGCAGGGAATGAAAAACTGTTTTTT

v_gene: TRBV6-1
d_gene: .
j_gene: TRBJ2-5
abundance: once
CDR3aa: CASAKPSGLQETQYF
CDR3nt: TGTGCCAGCGCAAAACCCTCGGGACTCCAAGAGACCCAGTACTTC

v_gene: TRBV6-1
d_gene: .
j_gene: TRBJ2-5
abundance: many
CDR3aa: CASSEVGGPETQYF
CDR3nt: TGTGCCAGCAGTGAAGTTGGGGGGCCAGAGACCCAGTACTTC

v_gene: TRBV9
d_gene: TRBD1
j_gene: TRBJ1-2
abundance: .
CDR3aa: CASSGGQPPSHYGYTF
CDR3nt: TGTGCCAGCAGCGGGGGACAGCCACCGAGCCACTATGGCTACACCTTC

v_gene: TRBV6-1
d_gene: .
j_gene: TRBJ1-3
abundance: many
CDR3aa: CASSEAERGNTIYF
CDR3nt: TGTGCCAGCAGTGAAGCGGAGAGAGGAAACACCATATATTTT

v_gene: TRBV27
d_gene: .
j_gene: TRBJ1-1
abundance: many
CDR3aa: CASSQYGATEAFF
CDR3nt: TGTGCCAGCAGTCAATACGGGGCAACCGAAGCTTTCTTT

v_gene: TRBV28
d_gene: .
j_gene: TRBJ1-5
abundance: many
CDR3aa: CASTEVLNQPQHF
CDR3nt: TGTGCCAGCACGGAAGTCCTGAATCAGCCCCAGCATTTT

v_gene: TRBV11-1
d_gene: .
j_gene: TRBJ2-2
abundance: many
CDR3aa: CASSPLVGAVTGELFF
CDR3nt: TGTGCCAGCAGCCCCCTGGTGGGGGCGGTCACCGGGGAGCTGTTTTTT

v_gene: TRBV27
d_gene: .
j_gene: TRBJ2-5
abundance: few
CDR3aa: CASSQLWGETQYF
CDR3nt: TGTGCCAGCAGTCAACTATGGGGAGAGACCCAGTACTTC

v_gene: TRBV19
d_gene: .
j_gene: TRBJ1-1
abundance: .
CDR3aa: CASSSRAGEAFF
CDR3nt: TGTGCCAGTAGTAGCCGGGCTGGTGAAGCTTTCTTT

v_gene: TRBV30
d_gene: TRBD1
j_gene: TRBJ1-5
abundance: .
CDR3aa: CAWSGQGAQPQHF
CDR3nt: TGTGCCTGGAGTGGTCAGGGGGCACAGCCCCAGCATTTT

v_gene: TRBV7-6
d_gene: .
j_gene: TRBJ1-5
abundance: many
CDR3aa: CASSLAGSQPQHF
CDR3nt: TGTGCCAGCAGCTTAGCAGGGAGTCAGCCCCAGCATTTT

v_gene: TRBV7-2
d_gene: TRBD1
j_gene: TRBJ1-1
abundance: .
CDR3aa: CASSLSGWRGQRSEAFF
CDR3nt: TGTGCCAGCAGCTTATCGGGATGGAGGGGACAGCGGTCTGAAGCTTTCTTT

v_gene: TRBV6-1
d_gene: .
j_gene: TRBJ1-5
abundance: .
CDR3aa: CASSQRDGLRAQHF
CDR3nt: TGTGCCAGCAGTCAACGGGACGGACTCAGGGCCCAGCATTTT

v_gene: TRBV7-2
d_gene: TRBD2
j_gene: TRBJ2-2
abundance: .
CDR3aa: CASSSRTSGNGELFF
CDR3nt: TGTGCCAGCAGCTCCCGGACTAGCGGTAACGGGGAGCTGTTTTTT

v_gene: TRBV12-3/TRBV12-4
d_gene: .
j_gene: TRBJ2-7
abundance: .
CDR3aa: CASSILRGVPYEQYF
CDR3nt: TGTGCCAGCAGCATCTTGAGGGGGGTACCCTACGAGCAGTACTTC

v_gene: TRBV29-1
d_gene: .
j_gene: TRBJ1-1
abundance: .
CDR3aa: CSVAASDLNTEAFF
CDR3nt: TGCAGCGTTGCCGCCAGCGACCTGAACACTGAAGCTTTCTTT

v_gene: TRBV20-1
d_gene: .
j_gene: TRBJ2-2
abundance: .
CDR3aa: CSASGLNTGELFF
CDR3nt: TGCAGTGCTAGTGGACTAAACACCGGGGAGCTGTTTTTT

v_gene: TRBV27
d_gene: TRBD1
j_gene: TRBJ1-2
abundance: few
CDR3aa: CASRLSGGHGYTF
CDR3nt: TGTGCCAGCCGACTGTCAGGGGGCCATGGCTACACCTTC

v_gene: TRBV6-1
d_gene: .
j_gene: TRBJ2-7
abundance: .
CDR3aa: CASSLRTVSSYEQYF
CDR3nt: TGTGCCAGCAGCCTACGGACCGTTTCTTCCTACGAGCAGTACTTC

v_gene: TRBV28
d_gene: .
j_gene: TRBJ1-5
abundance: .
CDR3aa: CASSLTMRLQPQHF
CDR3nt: TGTGCCAGCAGCTTAACGATGCGCCTTCAGCCCCAGCATTTT

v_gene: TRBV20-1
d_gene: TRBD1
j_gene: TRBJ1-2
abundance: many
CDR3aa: CSAPEGAAYGYTF
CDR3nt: TGCAGTGCTCCGGAGGGGGCGGCTTATGGCTACACCTTC

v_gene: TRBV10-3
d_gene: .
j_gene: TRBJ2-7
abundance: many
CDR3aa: CAISSTGDPYYEQYF
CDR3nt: TGTGCCATCAGTTCCACCGGGGATCCGTACTACGAGCAGTACTTC

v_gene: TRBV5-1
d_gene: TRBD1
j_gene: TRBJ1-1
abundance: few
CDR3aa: CASSFGTGAEAFF
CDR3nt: TGCGCCAGCAGCTTTGGGACAGGTGCTGAAGCTTTCTTT

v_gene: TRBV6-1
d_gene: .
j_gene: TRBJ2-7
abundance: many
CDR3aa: CASKHNSYEQYF
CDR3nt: TGTGCCAGCAAGCACAACTCCTACGAGCAGTACTTC

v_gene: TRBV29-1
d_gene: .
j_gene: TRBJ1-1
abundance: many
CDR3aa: CSVETSMNTEAFF
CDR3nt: TGCAGCGTTGAAACCAGTATGAACACTGAAGCTTTCTTT

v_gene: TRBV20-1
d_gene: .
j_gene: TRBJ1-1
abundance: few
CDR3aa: CSALGRENTEAFF
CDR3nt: TGCAGTGCCCTGGGACGGGAGAACACTGAAGCTTTCTTT

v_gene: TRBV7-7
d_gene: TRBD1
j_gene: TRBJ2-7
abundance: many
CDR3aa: CASSLAVGTGSEQYF
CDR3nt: TGTGCTAGCAGCTTAGCCGTGGGGACAGGCTCCGAGCAGTACTTC

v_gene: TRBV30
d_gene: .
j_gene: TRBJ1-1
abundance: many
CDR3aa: CAWSAQGRGVNTEAFF
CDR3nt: TGTGCCTGGAGTGCACAGGGTCGGGGGGTAAACACTGAAGCTTTCTTT

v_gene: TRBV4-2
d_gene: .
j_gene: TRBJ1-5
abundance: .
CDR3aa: CASSQDLGTSNQPQHF
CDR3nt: TGTGCCAGCAGCCAAGATCTTGGAACTAGCAATCAGCCCCAGCATTTT

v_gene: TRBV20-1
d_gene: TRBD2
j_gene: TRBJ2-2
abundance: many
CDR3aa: CSAGGFNTGELFF
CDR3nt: TGCAGTGCCGGGGGGTTCAACACCGGGGAGCTGTTTTTT

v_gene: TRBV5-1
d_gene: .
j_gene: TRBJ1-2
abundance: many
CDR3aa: CASSGTGNYGYTF
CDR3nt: TGTGCCAGCAGCGGCACAGGTAACTATGGCTACACCTTC

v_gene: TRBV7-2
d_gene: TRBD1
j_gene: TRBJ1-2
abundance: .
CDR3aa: CASSWRGQGYGYTF
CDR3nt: TGTGCCAGCAGCTGGAGGGGACAGGGCTATGGCTACACCTTC

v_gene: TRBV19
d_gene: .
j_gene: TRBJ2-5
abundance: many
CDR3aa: CASSMSGAVWETQYF
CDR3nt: TGTGCCAGTAGTATGTCAGGGGCCGTATGGGAGACCCAGTACTTC

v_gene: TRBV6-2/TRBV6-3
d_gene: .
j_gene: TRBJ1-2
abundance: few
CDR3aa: CASSYGKGRNYGYTF
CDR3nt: TGTGCCAGCAGTTACGGGAAGGGTCGGAACTATGGCTACACCTTC

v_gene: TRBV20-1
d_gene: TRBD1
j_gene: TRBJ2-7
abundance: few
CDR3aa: CSALTGTGGSYEQYF
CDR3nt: TGCAGTGCTTTAACCGGGACAGGGGGATCTTACGAGCAGTACTTC

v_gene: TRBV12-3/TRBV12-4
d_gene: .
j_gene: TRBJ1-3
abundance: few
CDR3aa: CASSSYASSGNTIYF
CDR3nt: TGTGCCAGCAGCTCTTACGCTAGCTCTGGAAACACCATATATTTT

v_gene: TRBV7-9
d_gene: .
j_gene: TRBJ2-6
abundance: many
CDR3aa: CASSSAGSGANVLTF
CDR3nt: TGTGCCAGCAGCTCTGCCGGCTCTGGGGCCAACGTCCTGACTTTC

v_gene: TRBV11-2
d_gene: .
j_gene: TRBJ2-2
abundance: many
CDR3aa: CASSRPTQNTGELFF
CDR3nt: TGTGCCAGCAGCCGGCCCACGCAAAACACCGGGGAGCTGTTTTTT

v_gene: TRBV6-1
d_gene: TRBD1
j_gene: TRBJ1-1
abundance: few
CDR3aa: CASSPRQGVYTEAFF
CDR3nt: TGTGCCAGCAGTCCCCGACAGGGTGTGTACACTGAAGCTTTCTTT

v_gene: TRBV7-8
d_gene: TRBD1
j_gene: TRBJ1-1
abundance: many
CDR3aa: CASSLSPGGRWNTEAFF
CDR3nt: TGTGCCAGCAGCTTATCCCCAGGGGGTCGGTGGAACACTGAAGCTTTCTTT

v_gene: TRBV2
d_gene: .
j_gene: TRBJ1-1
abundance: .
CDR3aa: CASSVDSHSGEAFF
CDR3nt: TGTGCCAGCAGTGTGGACTCCCACAGTGGTGAAGCTTTCTTT

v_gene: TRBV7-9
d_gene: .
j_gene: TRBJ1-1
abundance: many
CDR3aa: CARGGKQNTEAFF
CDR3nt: TGTGCCAGGGGCGGCAAGCAGAACACTGAAGCTTTCTTT

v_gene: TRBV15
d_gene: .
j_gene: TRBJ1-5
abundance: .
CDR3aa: CATSRETISNQPQHF
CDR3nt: TGTGCCACCAGCAGAGAAACAATAAGCAATCAGCCCCAGCATTTT

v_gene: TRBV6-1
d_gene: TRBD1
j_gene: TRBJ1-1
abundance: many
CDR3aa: CASNPGQGAVTEAFF
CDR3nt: TGTGCCAGCAACCCGGGACAGGGGGCAGTCACTGAAGCTTTCTTT

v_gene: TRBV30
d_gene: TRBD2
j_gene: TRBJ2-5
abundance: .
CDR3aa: CAWGRGTRLQETQYF
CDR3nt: TGTGCCTGGGGGAGGGGAACTAGGCTTCAAGAGACCCAGTACTTC

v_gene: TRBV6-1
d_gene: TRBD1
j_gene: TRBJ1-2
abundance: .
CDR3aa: CASNARQGNYGYTF
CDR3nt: TGTGCCAGCAACGCCCGACAGGGGAACTATGGCTACACCTTC

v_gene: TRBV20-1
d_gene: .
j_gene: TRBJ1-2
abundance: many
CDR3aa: CSNARTDYGYTF
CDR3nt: TGCAGTAACGCACGGACGGACTATGGCTACACCTTC